The 16 T cell receptor beta chains presented below share a single source sample, sequenced in a study of blood T cell repertoires in COVID-19 (dated by TCRdb to between 2020 and 2021). Library prep was done by the immunoSEQ multiplex PCR assay. TCRdb took over this immuneACCESS table, retaining in-frame rearrangements with V and J assigned. Such tables are incomplete; in checked studies, under half of the missing clones stem from an unresolved V gene, and the remainder is unexplained. The sample table holds about 310,000 clones, of which approximately 86% were seen once. About 9.8% of the sample goes to the ten largest clones. The sequencing sample was made of PBMCs or T cells enriched from blood (not recorded which). Receptors originate from a young woman who had recovered from COVID-19.

This chain connects TRBV19 to TRBJ1-5, with D uncertain. The CDR3 contains 13 residues. Germline CDR1 reads LNHDA; CDR2 reads SQIVND (reference sequence). The V end lost 7 bases, the J end lost 5 bases, and 12 bases lay between the germline ends. CDR3 bases: TGTGCCAGTAACGCAGACTCCTATCAGCCCCAGCATTTT. It translates to CASNADSYQPQHF.

This rearrangement joins TRBV18 to TRBJ2-3; maybe TRBD2 (5 bases). The length of the CDR3 is 14 residues. Trimming cost V 7 bases and J 1 base, with 12 bases left between them. From germline, CDR1 is KGHSH and CDR2 LQKENI. CDR3 protein: CASFPGGGTDTQYF. For the CDR3, the DNA is TGTGCCAGCTTCCCCGGAGGAGGCACAGATACGCAGTATTTT.

Concerning this clone itself: A read error may be the cause here, since a much bigger clone is one base away. The chain uses TRBV7-8 and TRBJ1-6; TRBD1 might be the D (5 bases). The CDR3 sequence is 14 residues long. Germline-derived CDR1 and CDR2 are SGHVS and FQNEAQ. CDR3 protein: CASSSREGNSSLHF. The CDR3 DNA follows: TGTGCCAGCAGCTCCAGGGAAGGGAATTCATCCCTCCACTTT.

The chain links TRBV6-6 to TRBJ1-5; D gene uncertain. The germline V gene encodes CDR1 MNHNY and CDR2 SVGAGI (reference sequence). The CDR3 sequence is 15 residues long. Between the trimmed V and J ends, which lost 6 bases and 0 bases, there was a span of 12 bases. CDR3 sequence (DNA): TGTGCCAGCAGCTCCCAGGTCGTTAGCAATCAGCCCCAGCATTTT. Translation gives CASSSQVVSNQPQHF.

The table lists this clone with a count of one. At one end, the junction sequence differs from germline, possibly due to a read error. The rearrangement links TRBV18 to TRBJ1-1; TRBD1 matches 7 bases. Germline V CDR1 and CDR2: KGHSH, LQKENI. The CDR3 covers 18 residues. The DNA of the CDR3 is TGTGCCAGCTCTCCACAGACAGGGCCCCCTTGGGCGAACACTGAAGCTTTCTTT. Translated: CASSPQTGPPWANTEAFF. Using reference TRBV18 and TRBJ1-1 for the parts outside the CDR3, the full variable domain is NAGVMQNPRHLVRRRGQEARLRCSPMKGHSHVYWYRQLPEEGLKFMVYLQKENIIDESGMPKERFSAEFPKEGPSILRIQQVVRGDSAAYFCASSPQTGPPWANTEAFFGQGTRLTVV.

This sequence joins TRBV7-8 and TRBJ2-3; D might be TRBD1 (6 bases). The ends were cut back, 5 bases at V and 0 bases at J, with 21 bases in the middle. The CDR3 length is 18 residues. CDR1 and CDR2 (germline): SGHVS, FQNEAQ. CDR3 DNA: TGTGCCAGCAGCAGTCGACAGGAAAGCCCGATTAGCACAGATACGCAGTATTTT. This sequence encodes CASSSRQESPISTDTQYF.

The J gene is TRBJ2-3, the V gene TRBV20-1; perhaps TRBD2 as D (6 bases). Germline loops: CDR1 DFQATT, CDR2 SNEGSKA (reference sequence). Trimming took off 3 bases at V and 1 base at J, with 11 bases between the two ends. CDR3 size: 14 residues. CDR3 DNA: TGCAGTGCTAGTGCCGGGACTGGCACAGATACGCAGTATTTT. Amino acid sequence: CSASAGTGTDTQYF.

This chain uses TRBV7-9 with TRBJ1-1, with a possible D match to TRBD1 (5 bases). V lost 4 bases and J lost 7, with 16 bases in between. Germline loops: CDR1 SEHNR, CDR2 FQNEAQ (reference sequence). The length of the CDR3 is 14 residues. The CDR3 region has the DNA TGTGCCAGCAGCTCAGGGATGGGCTACGGTGAAGCTTTCTTT. Residues: CASSSGMGYGEAFF.

This clone appeared a few times. This CDR3 is CASTGGGWQYF. The CDR3 nucleotides read TGTGCCAGCACCGGCGGTGGGTGGCAATACTTC. The rearrangement joins TRBV25-1 to TRBJ2-7, with D hard to call. The germline V gene encodes CDR1 MGHDK and CDR2 SYGVNS. CDR3 size: 11 residues. The ends were cut back, 7 bases at V and 13 bases at J, with 17 bases in the middle.

In its sample, this clone was seen a few times. The chain combines TRBV11-2 with TRBJ2-2; perhaps TRBD1 as D (5 bases). Germline V gene data show CDR1 as SGHAT and CDR2 as FQNNGV. V gave up 4 bases and J gave up 2 bases, with 11 bases separating them. The CDR3 is 15 residues long. In DNA form, the CDR3 reads TGTGCCAGCAGCTCGAGGACACGCAACACCGGGGAGCTGTTTTTT. Translation: CASSSRTRNTGELFF.

The rearrangement links TRBV29-1 to TRBJ1-3, with TRBD1 matching over 8 bases. The CDR3 loop spans 14 amino acids. V lost 3 bases to trimming and J lost 4 bases; unmatched junction nucleotides: 5. The germline CDR1 and CDR2 sequences are SQVTM and ANQGSEA. CDR3 nucleotide sequence: TGCAGCGTTGACCCGGGGACAGGCGGAAACACCATATATTTT. Translating it yields CSVDPGTGGNTIYF.

The DNA of the CDR3 is TGTGCCAGCAGCCCCACCGGGACAGGGGGCCTCGAGCAGTACTTC. It encodes CASSPTGTGGLEQYF. This rearrangement joins TRBV9 to TRBJ2-7, with TRBD1 identical over 12 bases. CDR3 length: 15 residues. The V and J ends lost 4 bases and 6 bases, in that order; junction bases with no gene match: 8. Germline CDR1 and CDR2: SGDLS and YYNGEE. Full variable domain (remainder filled in from reference TRBV9 and TRBJ2-7): DSGVTQTPKHLITATGQRVTLRCSPRSGDLSVYWYQQSLDQGLQFLIQYYNGEERAKGNILERFSAQQFPDLHSELNLSSLELGDSALYFCASSPTGTGGLEQYFGPGTRLTVT.

V and J are TRBV3-1 (or the pseudogene TRBV3-2) and TRBJ2-2; 8 positions agree with TRBD2. In germline, CDR1 is LGHDT, CDR2 YNNKEL (reference sequence). Unmatched junction bases numbered 8, after V lost 6 bases and J lost 8 bases. The CDR3 totals 14 residues. The CDR3 DNA reads as TGTGCCAGCAGTCACGCCCAGCGGGAGGGGGAGCTGTTTTTT. The encoded protein is CASSHAQREGELFF.

The chain recombines TRBV5-6 with TRBJ2-7; D remains ambiguous. The CDR3 sequence is 12 residues long. V shed 0 bases and J shed 3 bases, with 4 bases lying between them. Germline lookup yields CDR1 SGHDT and CDR2 YYEEEE. The CDR3 coding sequence is TGTGCCAGCAGCTTGGCCAACTACGAGCAGTACTTC. Protein sequence: CASSLANYEQYF.

CDR3 sequence reads: CASSPHGDSNQPQHF. The CDR3 DNA reads as TGTGCCAGCAGCCCCCACGGGGATAGCAATCAGCCCCAGCATTTT. The genes are TRBV6-5 and TRBJ1-5; D remains unclear. V gave up 6 bases and J gave up 0 bases, with 12 bases separating them. Per germline, CDR1 MNHEY and CDR2 SVGAGI. This CDR3 is built from 15 residues.

The chain recombines TRBV9 with TRBJ2-3; TRBD2 might be the D (5 bases). The CDR3 extends over 17 amino acids. Germline CDR1 SGDLS, CDR2 YYNGEE. V was trimmed by 1 base and J by 1 base, leaving 16 bases between them. Written as DNA, the CDR3 is TGTGCCAGCAGCGTAAGCCTGGCGGTGGGAGGCACAGATACGCAGTATTTT. It encodes CASSVSLAVGGTDTQYF.